This T cell receptor beta chain was sequenced for a study of PD-1 blockade in classical Hodgkin lymphoma. Profiled with immunoSEQ multiplex PCR; TCRdb holds only in-frame clones, not every one. The data contain around 13,000 clones, around 80% of them singletons. As regards this clone: Its antigen is unknown.

Exposure to brentuximab vedotin varied, and each patient had relapsed following autologous stem cell transplantation. Investigators obtained CD8+ T cells from thawed PBMCs by magnetic negative selection. CDR3 length: 12 amino acids. Germline V gene lookup returns CDR1 SGHAT and CDR2 FQNNGV. Trimming cost V 5 bases and J 1 base, with 5 bases left between them. Study findings and constraints: Patients who began taking nivolumab under 1 year after ASCT were left out. Diversity similar to that of newly diagnosed patients was seen at baseline in complete responders. Why repertoires differed is undefined; disease activity or prior therapy possibly contributed. A significant rise in TCR diversity by C4D1 was seen for CD4+ but not CD8+ cells.

The source of this sequence is a human donor with classical Hodgkin lymphoma. This material consisted of CD8+ T cells from blood, taken at baseline. The chain combines TRBV11-2 with TRBJ2-5; D not certain. CDR3 residues: CASSLPQETQYF. In DNA, the CDR3 is TGTGCCAGCAGCCTTCCCCAAGAGACCCAGTACTTC.